These T cell receptor beta chains were read from a single sample in a study of T cells and copy number aberrations in small-cell lung cancer. Using immunoSEQ multiplex PCR, the repertoire was profiled, and TCRdb retains in-frame clones only, with some absent. The data contain about 2,000 clones, 82% of them singletons. The sequencing sample was made of normal tissue next to the tumor. All receptors come from a man aged 45-60 years with small cell lung cancer. Each CDR3 is given with its conserved first and last residue. Size is omitted from some rows. Given values are once, few, many or a class for expanded clones.

clone_size cdr3_length v_call cdr3_aa
NA 14 TRBV28 CASSLGLGDQPQHF
NA 14 TRBV11-2 CASSFFTGSYEQYF
few 16 TRBV4-1 CASSLGQGAMNTEAFF
NA 18 TRBV28 CASSSTSGRARVGDTQYF
NA 14 TRBV18 CASSPTGATNPQHF
NA 14 TRBV6-5 CASSYAATNEKLFF
NA 12 TRBV5-6 CASSLSATGYTF
few 13 TRBV6-5 CASSYGGNQPQHF
NA 13 TRBV15 CATSRSGGIEQFF
few 14 TRBV6-5 CASSLGLAGGGRFF
NA 12 TRBV10-3 CAISESGTSGYF
NA 17 TRBV19 CASSIPLPSGLWDTQYF
NA 13 TRBV19 CASSIVQGGGYTF
NA 13 TRBV19 CASSTDLPNEQFF
NA 12 TRBV27 CASSLQGYGYTF
NA 13 TRBV29-1 CSVSGRGGETQYF
NA 15 TRBV6-5 CASSYGAGGGFGQYF
few 16 TRBV4-2 CASSPPTGGGANVLTF
once 15 TRBV4-1 CASSQEDRGANGYTF
NA 15 TRBV6-5 CASSYSYQGLGEQYF
NA 15 TRBV9 CASSGAPHAVSEAFF
NA 13 TRBV25-1 CASSESSRGRAFF
NA 15 TRBV6-1 CASSDGRGHSAEAFF
NA 18 TRBV21-1 CASSSRDRGERGTGELFF
NA 15 TRBV9 CANSRGPPDRYGYTF
NA 14 TRBV11-3 CASSLTSGSYEQFF
NA 15 TRBV30 CAWSELAGDLDTQYF
NA 13 TRBV12-5 CASGLGDGQPQHF
NA 15 TRBV29-1 CSVDGPGQGRDTQYF